A selection of T cell receptor beta chains follows, all from one sample in a study of blood T cell repertoires in COVID-19. This table comes from immunoSEQ multiplex PCR, and its TCRdb copy is limited to in-frame clones, with some not included. The top ten clones hold approximately 3% of a sample with about 280,000 clones, just over 85% of them seen once. The sequenced sample consisted of peripheral blood. Source of these receptors: a woman aged 25 to 39 with active or convalescent COVID-19. CDR3s include the opening cysteine and the closing phenylalanine or tryptophan. The D gene is left open where the match is weak.

d_call: -; v_call: TRBV7-2; cdr3_aa: CASSPGGGYGYTF
d_call: -; v_call: TRBV6-2/TRBV6-3; cdr3_aa: CASSYSRGGVDRIGGYTF
d_call: TRBD1; v_call: TRBV28; cdr3_aa: CASSKGQGREKLFF
d_call: TRBD2; v_call: TRBV7-3; cdr3_aa: CASSLNPSGGHSSYNEQFF
d_call: TRBD1; v_call: TRBV5-1; cdr3_aa: CASSLGTGENQPQHF
d_call: -; v_call: TRBV3-1/TRBV3-2; cdr3_aa: CASSRVRLGEKLFF
d_call: TRBD2; v_call: TRBV7-9; cdr3_aa: CASNGGTSGTRATQYF
d_call: -; v_call: TRBV5-6; cdr3_aa: CASSFGVDTGELFF
d_call: -; v_call: TRBV3-1/TRBV3-2; cdr3_aa: CASSHGYGQPQHF
d_call: TRBD2; v_call: TRBV6-2/TRBV6-3; cdr3_aa: CASSVSREGHEQYF
d_call: -; v_call: TRBV19; cdr3_aa: CASSMSPVTSYGYTF
d_call: TRBD1; v_call: TRBV30; cdr3_aa: CAWSPGQGLYSGNTIYF
d_call: TRBD2; v_call: TRBV7-3; cdr3_aa: CASSQAGGRQFF
d_call: -; v_call: TRBV19; cdr3_aa: CATQQQGSTDTQYF
d_call: -; v_call: TRBV6-6; cdr3_aa: CASSGHRDQPQHF
d_call: -; v_call: TRBV12-3/TRBV12-4; cdr3_aa: CASSYHSEAFF
d_call: -; v_call: TRBV19; cdr3_aa: CASSPTVLNTEAFF
d_call: TRBD1; v_call: TRBV24-1; cdr3_aa: CATSDNQGEGETQYF
d_call: TRBD1; v_call: TRBV11-2; cdr3_aa: CASSFGTGNQPQHF
d_call: -; v_call: TRBV6-2/TRBV6-3; cdr3_aa: CASSPMRLGLAKNIQYF
d_call: -; v_call: TRBV5-1; cdr3_aa: CASSFGGGGDEQFF
d_call: -; v_call: TRBV7-6; cdr3_aa: CASSLGGRGDFQETQYF
d_call: -; v_call: TRBV5-1; cdr3_aa: CASSLSDFYGYTF
d_call: TRBD1; v_call: TRBV5-1; cdr3_aa: CASSLGQGGTDTQYF
d_call: TRBD1; v_call: TRBV18; cdr3_aa: CASSPDRGNEKLFF
d_call: TRBD1; v_call: TRBV5-5; cdr3_aa: CASADRVNEKLFF